This T cell receptor (beta chain) was recovered during a study of shared clonotypes between healthy human individuals. The study, taken as a whole, reports: Generally, naive subsets (rather than memory subsets) showed larger estimated richness.

Germline V gives CDR1 SGHNT, CDR2 YYREEE (reference sequence). The CDR3 totals 14 residues. Trimming removed 4 bases from V and 3 bases from J, with 13 bases in between. This clone was counted once. The antigen remains unidentified. This table comes from immunoSEQ multiplex PCR, and its TCRdb copy is limited to in-frame clones, with some not included. The table shows over a million clones, with approximately 78% occurring only once. This TCR was sampled from a young man in good health. Some clones in this sample may be carry-over from other donors' samples. Specimen: memory CD4+ T cells from PBMCs. Subset of the sample: CD45RA-negative fraction. The chain carries TRBV5-4 and TRBJ1-2; a weak D match, TRBD1 (5 bases). In DNA form, the CDR3 reads TGTGCCAGCAGCCCCCCGGGGGGACACTATGGCTACACCTTC. This translates into CASSPPGGHYGYTF.